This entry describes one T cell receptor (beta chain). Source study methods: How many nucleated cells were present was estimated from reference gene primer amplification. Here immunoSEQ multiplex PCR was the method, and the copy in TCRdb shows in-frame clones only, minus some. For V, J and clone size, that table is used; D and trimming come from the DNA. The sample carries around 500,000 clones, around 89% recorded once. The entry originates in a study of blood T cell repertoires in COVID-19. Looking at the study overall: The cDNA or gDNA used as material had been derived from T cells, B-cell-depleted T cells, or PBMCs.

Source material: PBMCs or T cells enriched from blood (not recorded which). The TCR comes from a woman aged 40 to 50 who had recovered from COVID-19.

CDR3 region: CASSRRLAGDYEQYF. The DNA for the CDR3 is TGTGCCAGCAGCCGTCGACTAGCGGGAGACTACGAGCAGTACTTC. The chain combines TRBV6-5 with TRBJ2-7; 12 nucleotides match TRBD2. The length of the CDR3 is 15 residues. Germline trimming cut 6 bases from V and 3 bases from J; bases unmatched to any gene: 6. Germline lookup yields CDR1 MNHEY and CDR2 SVGAGI.